The rows below give T cell receptor beta chains drawn from one sample of a study of shared clonotypes between healthy human individuals. The protocol was immunoSEQ multiplex PCR, while the TCRdb copy is restricted to in-frame clones and leaves out a portion. The sample carries 2 million to 3 million clones, 85% to 95% recorded once. The sample taken for sequencing was naive CD4+ T cells sorted from blood. The receptors here all came from a man between 18 and 29 years old in good health. CDR3s include the opening cysteine and the closing phenylalanine or tryptophan. The D gene is left open where the match is weak. Expanded clones are given a class, and other clones once, few, many or no size at all.

>14|NA|TRBV10-3|NA|TRBJ2-1
CAISESSYFDEQFF
TGTGCCATCAGTGAGTCATCCTATTTCGATGAGCAGTTCTTC
>15|TRBD1|TRBV6-1|once|TRBJ1-5
CASSEGDRNNQPQHF
TGTGCCAGCAGTGAAGGGGACAGAAACAATCAGCCCCAGCATTTT
>13|TRBD1|TRBV18|NA|TRBJ1-6
CASSTGQGSPLHF
TGTGCCAGCTCAACCGGACAGGGTTCACCCCTCCACTTT
>16|TRBD2|TRBV6-5|once|TRBJ2-2
CASSYRLAANTGELFF
TGTGCCAGCAGTTACCGACTAGCGGCGAACACCGGGGAGCTGTTTTTT
>15|TRBD2|TRBV18|NA|TRBJ2-5
CASSPSNGGVETQYF
TGTGCCAGCTCACCATCAAACGGGGGGGTAGAGACCCAGTACTTC
>13|TRBD1|TRBV10-3|NA|TRBJ1-4
CAISTRDRAKLFF
TGTGCCATCAGCACCCGGGACAGGGCGAAACTGTTTTTT
>12|NA|TRBV5-1|NA|TRBJ2-3
CASSSPSDTQYF
TGCGCCAGCAGCTCCCCATCGGATACGCAGTATTTT
>15|NA|TRBV15|NA|TRBJ2-2
CATSRDQGRTGELFF
TGTGCCACCAGCAGAGATCAAGGGCGAACCGGGGAGCTGTTTTTT
>15|TRBD1|TRBV7-2|NA|TRBJ2-1
CASSFRDRDIKEQFF
TGTGCCAGCAGCTTCCGCGACAGGGACATCAAAGAGCAGTTCTTC
>15|TRBD1|TRBV18|once|TRBJ2-3
CASSPLGQDTDTQYF
TGTGCCAGCTCACCACTCGGACAGGACACAGATACGCAGTATTTT
>13|NA|TRBV18|NA|TRBJ1-4
CASSPPTNEKLFF
TGTGCCAGCTCACCACCGACTAATGAAAAACTGTTTTTT
>15|NA|TRBV15|NA|TRBJ1-6
CATSRGTEHNSPLHF
TGTGCCACCAGCAGAGGGACTGAACATAATTCACCCCTCCACTTT
>15|TRBD2|TRBV7-9|NA|TRBJ2-3
CASSLLAGVTDTQYF
TGTGCCAGCAGCTTATTAGCGGGGGTCACAGATACGCAGTATTTT
>15|NA|TRBV6-5|NA|TRBJ2-7
CASSYGAGSRSEQYF
TGTGCCAGCAGTTACGGTGCCGGGTCTAGATCCGAGCAGTACTTC
>12|TRBD1|TRBV27|NA|TRBJ2-7
CATGTGVNEQYF
TGTGCCACTGGGACAGGGGTAAACGAGCAGTACTTC
>15|TRBD1|TRBV28|NA|TRBJ1-5
CASSFRDRVTQPQHF
TGTGCCAGCAGTTTCCGGGACAGGGTTACTCAGCCCCAGCATTTT
>14|NA|TRBV15|NA|TRBJ1-5
CATSRDRGNQPQHF
TGTGCCACCAGCAGAGATAGGGGGAATCAGCCCCAGCATTTT
>14|NA|TRBV13|NA|TRBJ2-2
CASRTTGNTGELFF
TGTGCCAGCAGGACGACAGGGAACACCGGGGAGCTGTTTTTT
>13|TRBD1|TRBV27|NA|TRBJ1-1
CASGGTGHTEAFF
TGTGCCTCAGGGGGGACGGGACACACTGAAGCTTTCTTT
>14|NA|TRBV4-1|NA|TRBJ1-6
CASSQGQVPFPLHF
TGCGCCAGCAGCCAAGGCCAGGTCCCTTTTCCCCTCCACTTT